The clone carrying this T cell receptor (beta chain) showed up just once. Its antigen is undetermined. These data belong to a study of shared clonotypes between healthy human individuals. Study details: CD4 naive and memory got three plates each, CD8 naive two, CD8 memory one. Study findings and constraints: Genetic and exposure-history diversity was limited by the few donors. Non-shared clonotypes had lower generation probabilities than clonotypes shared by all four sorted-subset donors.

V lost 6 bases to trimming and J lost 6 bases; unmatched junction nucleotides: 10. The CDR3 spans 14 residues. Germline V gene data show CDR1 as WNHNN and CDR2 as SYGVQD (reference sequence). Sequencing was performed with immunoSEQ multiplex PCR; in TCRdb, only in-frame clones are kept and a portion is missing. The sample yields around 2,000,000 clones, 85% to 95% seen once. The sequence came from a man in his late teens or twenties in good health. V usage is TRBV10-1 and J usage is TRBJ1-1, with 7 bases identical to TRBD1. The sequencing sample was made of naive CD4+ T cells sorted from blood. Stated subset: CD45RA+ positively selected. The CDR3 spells CASSSTGAPSEAFF. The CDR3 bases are TGCGCCAGCAGCTCAACAGGGGCCCCGTCTGAAGCTTTCTTT.